The sequence of this TCR beta chain was determined in a study of blood T cell repertoires in COVID-19 (dated by TCRdb to 2020 to 2021). Study-level background: Samples covering the acute and convalescent phases of COVID-19 were provided by collaborators in the United States, Italy and Spain. The prospective study material was composed of cDNA or gDNA derived from T cells, B-cell-depleted T cells, or PBMCs. Subjects who had been exposed to COVID-19, were actively infected with it, or had recovered from it provided the deeply sampled blood TCRbeta repertoires that made up the dataset. The repertoires were made available in a free public database intended to serve as a resource for research on the immune response to SARS-CoV-2. The samples were drawn from two sources: the first 160 participants of the ongoing ImmuneRACE study, and some 1,300 subjects contributed by 6 global collaborators. Sample metadata almost always included a de-identified subject ID, COVID-19 status, age in years and sex. Where available, HLA class I and class II types were obtained from metadata supplied by the sample provider rather than from assay-based typing.

The collaborating institutions used their own protocols to collect whole blood in K2EDTA tubes. For TCRbeta analysis, collaborator samples were shipped as frozen whole blood, as isolated PBMCs, or as DNA extracted from either sample type. What the research found in general, with its limitations: The amount of clinical and demographic metadata varied by source and participant and was provided uncurated.

Comment on this clone: Which antigen it targets is not known. Base qualities were left out, and no much larger clone turns up one base away.

TCRbeta CDR3 regions were amplified from genomic DNA by means of the immunoSEQ Assay, a bias-controlled multiplex PCR. In the source study's methods: The number of nucleated cells in each sample was estimated by amplification of reference gene primers within the assay. To quantify the absolute abundance of each unique TCRbeta CDR3 rearrangement, sequence reads were collapsed and filtered. For each sample, productive Simpson clonality was calculated as the square root of Simpson's diversity index across productive rearrangements. TCRdb re-hosts the immuneACCESS table, in-frame sequences only. Its copies lack some clones; in the studies checked, an unresolved V gene accounts for under half of them, and the cause for the rest is not known. The D gene and trimming were derived from the DNA, and the V and J assignments and clone size from that table. Present in this sample are 150,000 to 200,000 clones, 88% of which were seen just once. 5.5% to 7% of the sample goes to the ten largest clones.

The germline V gene gives CDR1 as SGHRS and CDR2 as YFSETQ. The CDR3 spans 13 residues, from the cysteine through the phenylalanine. The read is trimmed to its CDR3 DNA, 39 bases read in frame from base 1. V is pruned by 5 bases and J by 4 bases, leaving 5 bases of the junction without a gene match. The sample was peripheral blood. The TCR was taken from a man aged 40-55 years with active or convalescent COVID-19. This chain is built from TRBV5-1 and TRBJ2-5; 7 nucleotides in the junction match TRBD1. The CDR3 region reads CASRSGTVETQYF. The base sequence is TGCGCCAGCAGATCAGGGACAGTAGAGACCCAGTACTTC.